The next 26 T cell receptor beta chains were all read from a single sample in a study of blood T cells in healthy people across ages. Next came a second PCR, run for about 6 to 12 cycles, which used a sample-barcoded 5' primer along with a J-beta primer mix. TCRdb passed the 5' RACE reads through MiXCR, listing each CDR3 protein once. The repertoire holds some 640,000 distinct CDR3 sequences, with roughly 49% as singletons. Input material: blood. All receptors derive from a woman between 55 and 75 years old in good health.

V is TRBV7-2 and J is TRBJ2-7; 7 bases match TRBD1. V lost 5 bases and J lost 4; bases outside the gene matches: 8. Germline CDR1 reads SGHTA; CDR2 reads FQGNSA. The CDR3 loop spans 14 amino acids. CDR3 loop: CASSPSGQRYEQYF. CDR3 coding DNA: TGTGCCAGCAGCCCCTCGGGACAGCGTTACGAGCAGTACTTC.

The chain uses TRBV2 and TRBJ1-2, with D unclear. The V end was cut by 2 bases, the J end by 0 bases, with 7 bases between. Germline assignment: CDR1 SNHLY and CDR2 FYNNEI. The CDR3 covers 14 residues. The CDR3 here is CASSENRANYGYTF. CDR3 coding DNA: TGTGCCAGCAGTGAAAATCGGGCTAACTATGGCTACACCTTC.

The chain combines TRBV7-9 with TRBJ2-7, with D tentatively TRBD2 (5 bases). Trimming shortened V by 4 bases and J by 7 bases, and 8 bases separated the two germline ends. Germline CDR1 and CDR2: SEHNR and FQNEAQ (reference sequence). The CDR3 extends over 11 amino acids. The DNA of the CDR3 is TGTGCCAGCAGCTACGGGGTGGAGCAGTACTTC. The encoded protein is CASSYGVEQYF. Using reference TRBV7-9 and TRBJ2-7 for the parts outside the CDR3, the full variable domain is DTGVSQNPRHKITKRGQNVTFRCDPISEHNRLYWYRQTLGQGPEFLTYFQNEAQLEKSRLLSDRFSAERPKGSFSTLEIQRTEQGDSAMYLCASSYGVEQYFGPGTRLTVT.

This chain uses TRBV30 with TRBJ2-1, with D perhaps TRBD1 or TRBD2 (6 bases each). From germline, CDR1 is GTSNPN and CDR2 SVGIG (reference sequence). The germline V and J ends were trimmed by 2 bases and 13 bases, with 21 bases remaining between them. CDR3 length equals 14 residues. The CDR3 reads CAWSLSGQSHRQFF. The CDR3 DNA is TGTGCCTGGAGTCTTAGCGGACAGTCCCACCGACAGTTCTTC. The whole variable domain, remainder taken from reference TRBV30 and TRBJ2-1, is SQTIHQWPATLVQPVGSPLSLECTVEGTSNPNLYWYRQAAGRGLQLLFYSVGIGQISSEVPQNLSASRPQDRQFILSSKKLLLSDSGFYLCAWSLSGQSHRQFFGPGTRLTVL.

V gene TRBV20-1 combines with J gene TRBJ1-1; no definite D call. The ends were cut back, 1 base at V and 1 base at J, with 13 bases in the middle. The CDR3 covers 15 residues. Germline CDR1 is DFQATT and CDR2 is SNEGSKA (reference sequence). The CDR3 here is CSARGAQGWNTEAFF. CDR3 DNA: TGCAGTGCTAGAGGGGCTCAAGGTTGGAACACTGAAGCTTTCTTT.

The chain joins TRBV5-6 to TRBJ1-1; 7 bases map to TRBD1. CDR1 and CDR2 (germline): SGHDT, YYEEEE. V shed 3 bases and J 5 bases; nucleotides not matched to a gene: 10. The CDR3 runs 15 residues. The CDR3 DNA follows: TGTGCCAGCAGCTACGGACAGGCCCTGGGTACTGAAGCTTTCTTT. Protein: CASSYGQALGTEAFF.

Concerning this clonotype itself: A much larger clone lies a single base off, so this may be a read error. The genes are TRBV29-1 and TRBJ2-5; 10 bases align to TRBD2. Germline lookup yields CDR1 SQVTM and CDR2 ANQGSEA. CDR3 length: 17 residues. Unmatched junction bases numbered 25, after V lost 7 bases and J lost 11 bases. The CDR3 region has the DNA TGCAGCGCCCCACGGGGGTCTAGCGGGAGTGCCTACAATGAGCAGTACTTC. Residues: CSAPRGSSGSAYNEQYF.

The V call is TRBV20-1, the J call TRBJ1-4; D gene ambiguous. This CDR3 comprises 14 residues. V was shortened by 1 base and J by 7 bases, with 13 bases between the two germline ends. Germline V gene sequence: CDR1 DFQATT, CDR2 SNEGSKA (reference sequence). As DNA, the CDR3 is TGCAGTGCTAGAGTCCCCCTCGTAGGTGAAAAACTGTTTTTT. Its translation is CSARVPLVGEKLFF.

The CDR3, as DNA: TGTGCCAGCAGCCTTCAGGGGATCAATGAGCAGTTCTTC. This codes for CASSLQGINEQFF. The genes are TRBV14 and TRBJ2-1; D perhaps matches TRBD1 (6 bases). This CDR3 is built from 13 residues. Deletions cut 4 bases from V and 6 bases from J, with 10 bases between. The germline gives CDR1 SGHDN, CDR2 FVKESK.

A single count supports this clonotype. This chain joins TRBV20-1 and TRBJ2-1; 9 positions match TRBD2. Germline V lookup: CDR1 DFQATT, CDR2 SNEGSKA (reference sequence). The CDR3 has 16 residues. V gave up 5 bases and J gave up 4 bases; unmatched junction bases: 12. CDR3 in DNA: TGCAGTGCTCAGCCCAATCGGGCGGGAGGGTACAATGAGCAGTTCTTC. Its protein product is CSAQPNRAGGYNEQFF.

The rearrangement uses TRBV7-2 and TRBJ2-7; 14 bases are a match to TRBD2. The CDR3 has 14 residues. The junction had 3 bases not matched to a gene; V was cut back by 5 bases and J by 6 bases. CDR1 and CDR2 from the germline V gene are SGHTA and FQGNSA. The CDR3 spells CASSLGLAGAEQYF. In nucleotides, the CDR3 is TGTGCCAGCAGCCTGGGACTAGCGGGAGCCGAGCAGTACTTC.

The V call is TRBV25-1, the J call TRBJ2-7, with 11 bases aligning to TRBD1. This CDR3 has 15 amino acids. V lost 3 bases, J lost 5 bases, and 6 bases stayed unmatched. Germline V lookup: CDR1 MGHDK, CDR2 SYGVNS. The CDR3 loop is CASSDPGTGGNEQYF. CDR3 DNA: TGTGCCAGCAGTGACCCCGGGACAGGGGGAAACGAGCAGTACTTC.

The V gene is TRBV20-1, the J gene TRBJ2-7; D not certain. The better agreement between TRBJ2-5 and the DNA end casts doubt on the J call. CDR3 length equals 21 residues. Germline V gene lookup returns CDR1 DFQATT and CDR2 SNEGSKA (reference sequence). Here the CDR3 DNA reads TGCAGTGCTGTTAAGGACCGCCCGGACGTACTATACCCCTTGGATCGAAAGACCCAGTACTTC. Amino acids: CSAVKDRPDVLYPLDRKTQYF.

This clonotype has more than one count but fewer than ten. The chain links TRBV27 to TRBJ1-6; D gene uncertain. This CDR3 contains 13 residues. Germline V lookup: CDR1 MNHEY, CDR2 SMNVEV (reference sequence). Deletions cut 8 bases from V and 7 bases from J, with 12 bases between. CDR3 sequence reads: CASAWAGNSPLHF. For the CDR3, the DNA is TGTGCCAGCGCTTGGGCGGGCAATTCACCCCTCCACTTT.

J is TRBJ2-1 and V is TRBV15; 7 bases fit TRBD2. Germline values: CDR1 LNHNV, CDR2 YYDKDF (reference sequence). The trim removed 7 bases at V and 4 bases at J, leaving 10 bases unmatched. The CDR3 runs 15 residues. CDR3 region: CATTNGRTGYNEQFF. In nucleotides, the CDR3 is TGTGCCACCACCAACGGGAGGACCGGTTACAATGAGCAGTTCTTC.

This clonotype has just a few counts. V is TRBV5-5 and J is TRBJ2-7, with TRBD1 matching 10 bases. TRBJ2-4 matches the DNA end more closely, so the J call is doubtful. Germline loops: CDR1 SGHKS, CDR2 YYEKEE (reference sequence). This CDR3 region has 14 residues. As DNA, the CDR3 is TGTGCCAGCAGCATGGACAGGGGGAGGAACATTCAGTACTTC. Protein sequence: CASSMDRGRNIQYF.

With regard to this clonotype: One end of the junction varies from germline; a read error may be responsible. The rearrangement uses TRBV28 and TRBJ2-7, with 10 bases aligning to TRBD2. Germline V CDR1 and CDR2: MDHEN, SYDVKM. This CDR3 contains 14 residues. CDR3 DNA sequence: TGTGCCAGCAAAGCACTAGCGGGATTTGCCGAGCGGTACTTC. Its translation: CASKALAGFAERYF.

The gene calls are TRBV6-6 and TRBJ2-3, with 11 positions matching TRBD1. The CDR3 runs 15 residues. Trimming removed 0 bases from V and 6 bases from J; junction bases left unmatched: 2. In germline, CDR1 is MNHNY, CDR2 SVGAGI (reference sequence). CDR3 sequence reads: CASSYSGTGGDTQYF. The DNA for the CDR3 is TGTGCCAGCAGTTACTCAGGGACAGGGGGGGATACGCAGTATTTT.

This clonotype was seen only a few times. This chain connects TRBV7-2 to TRBJ2-5; 7 nucleotides agree with TRBD1. V lost 3 bases and J lost 4; bases outside the gene matches: 8. The germline V gene has CDR1 SGHTA and CDR2 FQGNSA. CDR3 size: 15 residues. CDR3 sequence reads: CASSLWTGFGETQYF. CDR3 DNA sequence: TGTGCCAGCAGCTTGTGGACAGGATTCGGAGAGACCCAGTACTTC.

This chain links TRBV2 with TRBJ1-1, with TRBD1 identical over 7 bases. Germline loops: CDR1 SNHLY, CDR2 FYNNEI. Trimming at V came to 6 bases and at J to 2 bases, leaving 6 bases not matched to a gene. The CDR3 spans 14 residues. The CDR3 nucleotides are TGTGCCAGCAGCGGGGACAGAATCAACACTGAAGCTTTCTTT. Its protein product is CASSGDRINTEAFF.

Concerning this clonotype itself: This sequence may be a read error, since a much larger clone differs from it by one base. The chain combines TRBV20-1 with TRBJ2-5; 14 bases fit TRBD2. This CDR3 region has 15 residues. V shed 3 bases, J shed 11 bases, and the junction held 11 bases outside the gene matches. Germline-derived CDR1 and CDR2 are DFQATT and SNEGSKA (reference sequence). CDR3 region: CSASGLAGGQRGQYF. As DNA, the CDR3 is TGCAGTGCTAGTGGACTAGCGGGAGGACAGCGGGGGCAGTACTTC.

This clonotype was detected only a few times. The CDR3 spells CSVFPAPGGLYNEQFF. CDR3 DNA: TGCAGCGTTTTCCCGGCGCCGGGGGGTCTTTACAATGAGCAGTTCTTC. The chain recombines TRBV29-1 with TRBJ2-1; the match to TRBD2 covers 7 bases. Germline V gene data show CDR1 as SQVTM and CDR2 as ANQGSEA. With 5 bases clipped from V and 4 bases from J, the junction kept 14 bases outside the gene matches. The CDR3 covers 16 residues.

CDR3 DNA: TGCGCCAGCAGCCAAGACCCAGGCTCTGGAAACACCATATATTTT. It yields the protein CASSQDPGSGNTIYF. The chain carries TRBV4-1 and TRBJ1-3; D not resolved. Germline values: CDR1 MGHRA, CDR2 YSYEKL. This CDR3 is 15 amino acids long. With 0 bases removed from V and 0 bases from J, the gap between germline ends came to 6 bases.

This clonotype turned up a few times. The chain joins TRBV11-2 to TRBJ1-4, with D possibly matching TRBD1 (6 bases). CDR1 is SGHAT and CDR2 is FQNNGV in the germline V gene. This CDR3 has 14 residues. Between the trimmed V and J ends, which lost 4 bases and 8 bases, there was a span of 14 bases. DNA of the CDR3: TGTGCCAGCAGCTCTCCCCGGGGGCGAGAAAAACTGTTTTTT. Its translation is CASSSPRGREKLFF.

This clonotype was counted a few times. The rearrangement joins TRBV20-1 to TRBJ2-5; 8 bases align to TRBD2. J was trimmed by 2 bases and V by 6 bases; bases with no gene match: 14. The germline gives CDR1 DFQATT, CDR2 SNEGSKA (reference sequence). The CDR3 totals 16 residues. This CDR3 is CSATPWSGSWQETQYF. The CDR3 nucleotides read TGCAGTGCAACCCCGTGGAGCGGGAGCTGGCAAGAGACCCAGTACTTC.

This clonotype has more than one count but fewer than ten. The chain has TRBV7-3 and TRBJ2-1; D gene ambiguous. The CDR3 has 13 residues. The germline gives CDR1 SGHTA, CDR2 FQGTGA. Trimming stripped 1 base from V and 9 bases from J, with 10 bases between. CDR3 DNA sequence: TGTGCCAGCAGCTTAAGTCTTAGCAGTGAGCAGTTCTTC. Translated: CASSLSLSSEQFF.